This T cell receptor beta chain stems from a study of blood T cell repertoires in COVID-19. Background on the study: T cells, B-cell-depleted T cells, or PBMCs provided the cDNA or gDNA that served as material.

Trimming shortened V by 0 bases and J by 3 bases, and 9 bases separated the two germline ends. CDR1 SGHRS and CDR2 YFSETQ come from the germline V gene. There are 14 residues in the CDR3. Authors' data handling: Reference gene primers were amplified, and this amplification served to estimate nucleated cell counts. Clones were sequenced by immunoSEQ multiplex PCR, and TCRdb holds only the in-frame ones, with some missing. D and trimming come from the DNA, and the V and J calls and clone size come from that table. This table holds roughly 200,000 clones, around 80% found once. The chain joins TRBV5-1 to TRBJ2-5; tentatively, D is TRBD1 (6 bases). This receptor was taken from a man between 65 and 85 years old with active or convalescent COVID-19. The sequencing sample was made of peripheral blood. CDR3 bases: TGCGCCAGCAGCTTGGGGACAGCTGAAGAGACCCAGTACTTC. It specifies CASSLGTAEETQYF. Filled out from reference TRBV5-1 and TRBJ2-5, the complete variable domain reads KAGVTQTPRYLIKTRGQQVTLSCSPISGHRSVSWYQQTPGQGLQFLFEYFSETQRNKGNFPGRFSGRQFSNSRSEMNVSTLELGDSALYLCASSLGTAEETQYFGPGTRLLVL.